This TCR beta chain was recovered during a study of blood T cell repertoires in COVID-19. CDR3 length: 13 amino acids. Germline values: CDR1 LGHNT, CDR2 FRNRAP. Trimming removed 9 bases at V and 4 bases at J, with 15 bases between. In this sample, this clone turned up a few times. Clinical history as reported by participants underpinned cohort assignment. All recovered Cohort 3 donors got two negative PCRs, got clearance, or saw symptom resolution. Generated by immunoSEQ multiplex PCR, the TCRdb table keeps only in-frame clones and is missing some. The sample yields 190,000 or so clones, about 84% seen once.

The chain links TRBV12-5 to TRBJ1-2, with a tentative D call TRBD1 (5 bases). The source is a woman in her twenties or thirties who had recovered from COVID-19. Sequencing was carried out using PBMCs or T cells enriched from blood (not recorded which). In DNA form, the CDR3 reads TGTGCTAGGGGGATAGACAGAACCTATGGCTACACCTTC. This sequence encodes CARGIDRTYGYTF.